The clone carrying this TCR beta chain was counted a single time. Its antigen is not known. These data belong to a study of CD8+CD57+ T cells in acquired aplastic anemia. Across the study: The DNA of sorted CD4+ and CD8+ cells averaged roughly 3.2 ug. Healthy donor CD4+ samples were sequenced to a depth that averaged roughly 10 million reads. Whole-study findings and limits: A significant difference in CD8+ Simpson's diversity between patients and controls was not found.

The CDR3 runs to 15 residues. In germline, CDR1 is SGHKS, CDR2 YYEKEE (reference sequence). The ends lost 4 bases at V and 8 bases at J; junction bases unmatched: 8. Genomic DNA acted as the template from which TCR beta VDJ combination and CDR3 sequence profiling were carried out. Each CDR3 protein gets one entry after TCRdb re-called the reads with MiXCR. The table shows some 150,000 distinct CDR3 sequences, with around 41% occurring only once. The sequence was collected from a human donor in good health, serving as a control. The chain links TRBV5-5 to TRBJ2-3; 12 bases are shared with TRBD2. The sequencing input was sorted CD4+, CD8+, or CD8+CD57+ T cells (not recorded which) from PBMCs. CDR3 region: CASSTTSGSTGTQYF. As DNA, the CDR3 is TGTGCCAGCAGCACGACTAGCGGGAGCACGGGTACGCAGTATTTT.